Sequencing of this TCR beta chain was carried out in a study of breast tumors, draining lymph nodes, adjacent tissues. General study results and limits: Compared with basal-like, luminal-like tumors shared significantly more repertoire with nontumor tissue.

TCRdb re-derived calls from the multiplex PCR reads in MiXCR, one entry per CDR3 protein. Found here are tens of thousands of distinct CDR3 sequences, approximately 57% of them singletons; the top ten hold around 19%. Many counts were recorded for this clonotype. The target antigen is unknown. CDR3 length: 13 amino acids. The V end was cut by 1 base, the J end by 2 bases, with 6 bases between. This chain uses TRBV12-3 or TRBV12-4 with TRBJ2-7; the D gene is possibly TRBD1 (5 bases). Specimen: breast tumor tissue. The receptor comes from a female donor with breast cancer. Some clones in this sample may be carry-over from other donors' samples. The CDR3 DNA reads as TGTGCCAGCAGTTTAGGACAGACCTACGAGCAGTACTTC. Its translation: CASSLGQTYEQYF.